This T cell receptor (beta chain) comes out of a study of shared clonotypes between healthy human individuals. Clones were sequenced by immunoSEQ multiplex PCR, and TCRdb holds only the in-frame ones, with some missing. The repertoire holds roughly 2,500,000 clones, with 80% to 95% as singletons. Germline trimming cut 0 bases from V and 3 bases from J; bases unmatched to any gene: 5. Germline V CDR1 and CDR2: SGHRS, YFSETQ. The CDR3 has 16 residues. The source material was naive CD4+ T cells from PBMCs. Subset defined: CD45RA+ positively selected. The sequence derives from a man aged 18-30 years in good health. Some clones in this sample may be carry-over from other donors' samples. The rearrangement joins TRBV5-1 to TRBJ2-3; 9 bases agree with TRBD1. The CDR3: CASSLGGQGRTDTQYF. CDR3 in DNA: TGCGCCAGCAGCTTGGGGGGACAGGGCAGGACAGATACGCAGTATTTT.